Shown below are 10 T cell receptor beta chains from a single sample sequenced in a study of T-cell reconstitution after alpha-beta-depleted transplantation in children. The library targeted TCRbeta and was prepared with unique molecular identifiers. TCRdb reprocessed the PCR reads with MiXCR, giving one entry per CDR3 protein. The sample holds around 700,000 distinct CDR3 sequences, around 13% seen once. Sequenced material: PBMCs, taken before TCRalphabeta/CD19-depleted stem cell transplant. Source of these receptors: a girl aged 2 to 9 with congenital amegakaryocytic thrombocytopenia, due to receive a stem cell transplant.

In this sample, this clonotype turned up many times. The chain recombines TRBV7-9 with TRBJ1-5; 8 positions match TRBD1. The CDR3 contains 16 residues. Unmatched junction bases numbered 13, after V lost 6 bases and J lost 6 bases. Germline CDR1 reads SEHNR; CDR2 reads FQNEAQ (reference sequence). The CDR3 loop is CASSHPDREGGQPQHF. The DNA of the CDR3 is TGTGCCAGCAGTCACCCGGACAGGGAAGGGGGTCAGCCCCAGCATTTT.

This clonotype was recorded once. The chain employs TRBV2 and TRBJ2-1; D possibly corresponds to TRBD2 (5 bases). The CDR3 loop spans 15 amino acids. Germline assignment: CDR1 SNHLY and CDR2 FYNNEI. V dropped 1 base and J dropped 4 bases, with 11 bases sitting between them. The CDR3 sequence: CASSEVGLLYNEQFF. CDR3 DNA sequence: TGTGCCAGCAGTGAAGTTGGACTGCTATACAATGAGCAGTTCTTC.

This chain joins TRBV20-1 and TRBJ2-2, with TRBD1 matching 9 bases. The CDR3 contains 13 residues. V trimming: 6 bases; J trimming: 6 bases; junction bases outside the gene matches: 5. Germline V gives CDR1 DFQATT, CDR2 SNEGSKA (reference sequence). CDR3 coding DNA: TGCAGTGCGGGACAGGGTGCCGCCGGGGAGCTGTTTTTT. Translating it yields CSAGQGAAGELFF.

This clonotype was recorded a few times. The genes are TRBV2 and TRBJ2-2; D not resolved. V shed 1 base and J shed 2 bases, with 8 bases lying between them. This CDR3 spans 15 amino acids. In germline, CDR1 is SNHLY, CDR2 FYNNEI. CDR3 protein: CASSEVWENTGELFF. DNA of the CDR3: TGTGCCAGCAGTGAAGTGTGGGAAAACACCGGGGAGCTGTTTTTT.

The chain combines TRBV10-3 with TRBJ2-3; 7 bases fit TRBD1. Germline V CDR1 and CDR2: ENHRY, SYGVKD. This CDR3 region has 14 residues. Trimming removed 9 bases from V and 2 bases from J; junction bases left unmatched: 8. CDR3 sequence reads: CAISRGSFTDTQYF. CDR3 nucleotide sequence: TGTGCCATTAGCAGGGGGTCGTTCACAGATACGCAGTATTTT.

This clonotype was recorded at least ten times. The chain couples TRBV7-6 to TRBJ2-3; D is undetermined. The germline CDR1 and CDR2 sequences are SGHVS and FNYEAQ. The V end was cut by 2 bases, the J end by 3 bases, with 9 bases between. There are 14 residues in the CDR3. CDR3 region: CASSLTPRTDTQYF. For the CDR3, the DNA is TGTGCCAGCAGCTTAACTCCTAGGACAGATACGCAGTATTTT.

This clonotype was observed many times. This chain links TRBV5-1 with TRBJ2-2; no reliable D call. The CDR3 covers 14 residues. The V end was cut by 3 bases, the J end by 7 bases, with 13 bases between. Germline V gene lookup returns CDR1 SGHRS and CDR2 YFSETQ. CDR3 residues: CASSSRATIGELFF. The CDR3 region has the DNA TGCGCCAGCAGCTCCCGTGCGACGATCGGGGAGCTGTTTTTT.

This clonotype was detected ten times or more. The chain links TRBV6-5 to TRBJ1-5, with D maybe TRBD1 (5 bases). V was trimmed by 2 bases and J by 7 bases, leaving 9 bases between them. This CDR3 comprises 13 residues. Germline lookup yields CDR1 MNHEY and CDR2 SVGAGI. CDR3 nucleotide sequence: TGTGCCAGCAGTTACGGGGGGAGGCAGCCCCAGCATTTT. Its translation is CASSYGGRQPQHF.

With respect to this clonotype: It may be a read error: a sequence one base away is much more abundant. The rearrangement joins TRBV12-3 or TRBV12-4 to TRBJ1-5, with D possibly TRBD1 on 6 matching bases. This CDR3 is 15 amino acids long. V lost 7 bases to trimming and J lost 1 base, with 14 bases between them. As DNA, the CDR3 is TGTGCCAGCAAACGGGGGGCAATGAGCAATCAGCCCCAGCATTTT. Amino acids: CASKRGAMSNQPQHF.

This clonotype was detected only a few times. CDR3 residues: CASGQAGVLYEQYF. Here the CDR3 DNA reads TGTGCCAGCGGGCAAGCGGGAGTTTTGTACGAGCAGTACTTC. The chain combines TRBV3-1 with TRBJ2-7, with TRBD2 matching over 8 bases. V was clipped by 8 bases and J by 4 bases; unmatched bases: 10. The germline CDR1 and CDR2 sequences are LGHDT and YNNKEL (reference sequence). This CDR3 is built from 14 residues.